This T cell receptor beta chain is drawn from a study of cytomegalovirus exposure and HLA in healthy donors. Points from the study as a whole: The likely explanation for a cluster of highly shared sequence variants was sequencing artifact. In vitro work confirmed that a few CMV-associated chains recognize CMV antigens. Among TCR sequences, most were rare, though some public TCRs appeared in many donors.

V lost 6 bases to trimming and J lost 5 bases; unmatched junction nucleotides: 10. CDR1 and CDR2 from the germline V gene are SGHRS and YFSETQ. The CDR3 is 16 residues long. This clone occurred once. Antigen: not known. The PCR employed 60 Vbeta primers together with 13 Jbeta primers. Clones were sequenced by immunoSEQ multiplex PCR, and TCRdb holds only the in-frame ones, with some missing. In the table there are about 200,000 clones, around 80% of which are singletons. The chain combines TRBV5-1 with TRBJ2-1, with 11 bases that match TRBD2. Sequenced material: PBMCs. The clonotype comes from a male donor in good health and CMV-seronegative. The CDR3 DNA reads as TGCGCCAGCACCCGTTCGGGACTAGCGGCGAACAATGAGCAGTTCTTC. Translated: CASTRSGLAANNEQFF.